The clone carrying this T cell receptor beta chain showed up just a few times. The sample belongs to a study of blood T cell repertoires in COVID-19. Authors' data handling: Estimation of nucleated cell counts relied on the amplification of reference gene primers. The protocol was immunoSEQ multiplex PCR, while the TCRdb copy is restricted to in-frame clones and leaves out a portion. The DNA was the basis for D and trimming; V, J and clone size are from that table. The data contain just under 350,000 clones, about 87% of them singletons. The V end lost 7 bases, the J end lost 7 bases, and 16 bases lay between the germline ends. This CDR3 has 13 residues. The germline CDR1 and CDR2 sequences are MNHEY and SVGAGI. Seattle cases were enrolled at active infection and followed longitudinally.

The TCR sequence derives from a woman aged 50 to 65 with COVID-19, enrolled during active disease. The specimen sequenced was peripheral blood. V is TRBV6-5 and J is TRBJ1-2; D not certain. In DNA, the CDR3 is TGTGCCAGCATGAGCCCAACGAAACGTGGCTACACCTTC. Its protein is CASMSPTKRGYTF.